This TCR beta chain was observed in a study of T cells in localized non-small cell lung cancer. Regarding the study as a whole: A single tumor region was sequenced, leaving heterogeneity possible. A denser population of T cells in blood accompanied longer overall survival. Researchers found a median approximately 50 of the top 100 tumor clones in adjacent lung.

As concerns this clone: Its specificity is unknown.

Assay used: immunoSEQ multiplex PCR; TCRdb lists only in-frame clones, some missing. Altogether 13,000 or so clones are present, about 86% being singletons, with the ten largest covering less than 75%. Germline V lookup: CDR1 GTSNPN, CDR2 SVGIG (reference sequence). This CDR3 has 15 amino acids. The ends were cut back, 7 bases at V and 3 bases at J, with 20 bases in the middle. The material sequenced was peripheral blood, taken before any cancer treatment. The source of this sequence is an older male donor with stage III lung adenocarcinoma. The genes are TRBV30 and TRBJ2-3; D may be TRBD1 or TRBD2 (5 bases each). CDR3 coding DNA: TGTGCCTCGAGAGGGGAACAGTTAACGACAGATACGCAGTATTTT. This translates into CASRGEQLTTDTQYF. The whole variable domain, remainder taken from reference TRBV30 and TRBJ2-3, is SQTIHQWPATLVQPVGSPLSLECTVEGTSNPNLYWYRQAAGRGLQLLFYSVGIGQISSEVPQNLSASRPQDRQFILSSKKLLLSDSGFYLCASRGEQLTTDTQYFGPGTRLTVL.